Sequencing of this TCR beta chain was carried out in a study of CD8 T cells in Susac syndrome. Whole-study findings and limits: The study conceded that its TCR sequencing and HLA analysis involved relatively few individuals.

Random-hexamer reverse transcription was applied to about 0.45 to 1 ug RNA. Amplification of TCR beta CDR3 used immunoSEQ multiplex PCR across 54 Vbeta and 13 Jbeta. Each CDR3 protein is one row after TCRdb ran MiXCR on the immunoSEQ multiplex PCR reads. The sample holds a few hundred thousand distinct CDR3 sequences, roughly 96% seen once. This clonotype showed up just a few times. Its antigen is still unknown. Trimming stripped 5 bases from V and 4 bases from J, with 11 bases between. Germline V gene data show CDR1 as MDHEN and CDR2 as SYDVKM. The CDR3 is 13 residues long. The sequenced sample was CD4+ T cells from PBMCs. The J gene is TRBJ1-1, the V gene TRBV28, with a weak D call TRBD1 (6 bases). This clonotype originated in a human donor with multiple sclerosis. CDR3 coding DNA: TGTGCCAGCAGTCAAACAGGGTTCACTGAAGCTTTCTTT. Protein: CASSQTGFTEAFF.